This T cell receptor (beta chain) was identified during a study of shared clonotypes between healthy human individuals. An assay was performed, and its level was deep. Profiling relied on immunoSEQ multiplex PCR, and the TCRdb table lists in-frame clones only, not all of them. This table holds a few million clones, about 93% found once. The CDR3 consists of 16 residues. Germline CDR1 and CDR2: MGHRA and YSYEKL. J gave up 5 bases and V 1 base, and 8 bases lay outside the gene matches. The naive CD8 subset, CD45RO-negative cells positively selected for CCR7, excluded terminally differentiated effector memory CD45RA+ cells.

The TCR comes from a man aged 18 to 35 in good health. Some clones in this sample may be carry-over from other donors' samples. What was sequenced was naive CD8+ T cells from PBMCs. The rearrangement uses TRBV4-1 and TRBJ2-5; 9 positions match TRBD2. CDR3 sequence reads: CASSQVASGITETQYF. As DNA, the CDR3 is TGCGCCAGCAGCCAAGTGGCTAGCGGGATTACGGAGACCCAGTACTTC.